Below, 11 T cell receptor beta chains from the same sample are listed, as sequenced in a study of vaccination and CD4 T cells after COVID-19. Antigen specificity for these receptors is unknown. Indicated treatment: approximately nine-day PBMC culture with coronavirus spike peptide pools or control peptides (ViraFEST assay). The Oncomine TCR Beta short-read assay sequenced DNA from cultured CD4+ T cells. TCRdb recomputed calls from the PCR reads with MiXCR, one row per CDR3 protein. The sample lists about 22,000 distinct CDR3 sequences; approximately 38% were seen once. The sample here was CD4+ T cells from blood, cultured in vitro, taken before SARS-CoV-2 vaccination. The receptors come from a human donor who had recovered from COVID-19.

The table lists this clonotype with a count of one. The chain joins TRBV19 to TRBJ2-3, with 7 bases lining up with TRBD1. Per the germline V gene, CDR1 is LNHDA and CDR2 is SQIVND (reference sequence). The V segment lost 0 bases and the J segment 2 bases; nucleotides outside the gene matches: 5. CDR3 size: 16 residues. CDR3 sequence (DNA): TGTGCCAGTAGTATAGATACAGGGGATAACACAGATACGCAGTATTTT. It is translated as CASSIDTGDNTDTQYF. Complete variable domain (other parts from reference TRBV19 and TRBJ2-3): DGGITQSPKYLFRKEGQNVTLSCEQNLNHDAMYWYRQDPGQGLRLIYYSQIVNDFQKGDIAEGYSVSREKKESFPLTVTSAQKNPTAFYLCASSIDTGDNTDTQYFGPGTRLTVL.

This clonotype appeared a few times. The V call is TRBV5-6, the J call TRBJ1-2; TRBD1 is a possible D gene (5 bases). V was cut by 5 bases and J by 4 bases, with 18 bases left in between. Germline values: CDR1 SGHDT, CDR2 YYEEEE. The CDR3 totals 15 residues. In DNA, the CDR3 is TGTGCCAGCAGATTTAGAGGGACTGGTAGCTATGGCTACACCTTC. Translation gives CASRFRGTGSYGYTF.

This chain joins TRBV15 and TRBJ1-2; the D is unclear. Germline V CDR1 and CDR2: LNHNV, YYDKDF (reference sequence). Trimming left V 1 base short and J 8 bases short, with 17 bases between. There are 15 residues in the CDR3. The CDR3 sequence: CATSRANGRSRGYTF. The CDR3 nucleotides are TGTGCCACCAGCAGAGCGAACGGGCGGAGTAGAGGCTACACCTTC. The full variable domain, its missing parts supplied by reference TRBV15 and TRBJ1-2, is DAMVIQNPRYQVTQFGKPVTLSCSQTLNHNVMYWYQQKSSQAPKLLFHYYDKDFNNEADTPDNFQSRRPNTSFCFLDIRSPGLGDTAMYLCATSRANGRSRGYTFGSGTRLTVV.

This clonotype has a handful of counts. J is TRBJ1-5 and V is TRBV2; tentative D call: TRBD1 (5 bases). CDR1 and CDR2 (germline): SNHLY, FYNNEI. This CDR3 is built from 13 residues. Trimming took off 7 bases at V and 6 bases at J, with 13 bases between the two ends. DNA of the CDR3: TGTGCCAGCATGGGGGGATGGGCTCAGCCCCAGCATTTT. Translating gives CASMGGWAQPQHF.

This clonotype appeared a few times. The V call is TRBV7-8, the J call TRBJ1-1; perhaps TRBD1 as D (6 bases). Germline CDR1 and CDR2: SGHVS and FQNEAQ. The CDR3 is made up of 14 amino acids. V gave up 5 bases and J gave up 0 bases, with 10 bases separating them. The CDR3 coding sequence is TGTGCCAGCAGCGCCCGGACAGTGAACACTGAAGCTTTCTTT. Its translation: CASSARTVNTEAFF.

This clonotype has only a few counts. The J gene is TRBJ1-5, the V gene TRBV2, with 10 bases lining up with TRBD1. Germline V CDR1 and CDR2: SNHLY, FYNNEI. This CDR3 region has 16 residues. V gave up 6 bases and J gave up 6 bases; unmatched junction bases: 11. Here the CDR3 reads CASRPGMTGGTQPQHF. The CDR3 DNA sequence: TGTGCCAGCAGGCCCGGGATGACAGGGGGCACTCAGCCCCAGCATTTT.

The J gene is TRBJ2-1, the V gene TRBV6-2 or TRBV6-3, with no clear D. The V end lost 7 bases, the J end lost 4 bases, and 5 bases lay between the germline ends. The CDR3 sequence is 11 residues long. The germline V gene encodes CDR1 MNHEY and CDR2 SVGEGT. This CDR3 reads CASTQYNEQFF. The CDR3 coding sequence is TGTGCCAGCACCCAATACAATGAGCAGTTCTTC.

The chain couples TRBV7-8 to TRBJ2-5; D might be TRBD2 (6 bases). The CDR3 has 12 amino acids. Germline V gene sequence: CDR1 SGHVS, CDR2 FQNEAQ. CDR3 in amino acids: CASGRLPETQYF. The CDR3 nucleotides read TGTGCTAGCGGTAGGCTTCCAGAGACCCAGTACTTC.

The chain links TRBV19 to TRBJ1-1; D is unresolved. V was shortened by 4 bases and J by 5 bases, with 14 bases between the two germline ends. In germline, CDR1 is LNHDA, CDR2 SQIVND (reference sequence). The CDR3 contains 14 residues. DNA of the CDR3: TGTGCCAGTAGTAAGGAGCGATTGAGGACTGAAGCTTTCTTT. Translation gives CASSKERLRTEAFF.

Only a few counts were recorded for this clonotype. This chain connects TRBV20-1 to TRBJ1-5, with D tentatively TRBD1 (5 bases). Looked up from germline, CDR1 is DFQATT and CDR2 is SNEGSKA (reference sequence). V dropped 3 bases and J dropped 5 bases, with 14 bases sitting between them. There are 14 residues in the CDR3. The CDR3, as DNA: TGCAGTGCTAGGGGGTCGGGGCGTGATCAGCCCCAGCATTTT. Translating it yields CSARGSGRDQPQHF.

DNA for the CDR3: TGTGCCAGCAGTTTATTGGACAGGGGGCTAAGAGGCTACACCTTC. It encodes CASSLLDRGLRGYTF. The chain carries TRBV28 and TRBJ1-2; 11 nucleotides line up with TRBD1. The germline CDR1 and CDR2 sequences are MDHEN and SYDVKM. The CDR3 is 15 amino acids. V was pared by 1 base and J by 8 bases, with 6 bases of the junction left unmatched.